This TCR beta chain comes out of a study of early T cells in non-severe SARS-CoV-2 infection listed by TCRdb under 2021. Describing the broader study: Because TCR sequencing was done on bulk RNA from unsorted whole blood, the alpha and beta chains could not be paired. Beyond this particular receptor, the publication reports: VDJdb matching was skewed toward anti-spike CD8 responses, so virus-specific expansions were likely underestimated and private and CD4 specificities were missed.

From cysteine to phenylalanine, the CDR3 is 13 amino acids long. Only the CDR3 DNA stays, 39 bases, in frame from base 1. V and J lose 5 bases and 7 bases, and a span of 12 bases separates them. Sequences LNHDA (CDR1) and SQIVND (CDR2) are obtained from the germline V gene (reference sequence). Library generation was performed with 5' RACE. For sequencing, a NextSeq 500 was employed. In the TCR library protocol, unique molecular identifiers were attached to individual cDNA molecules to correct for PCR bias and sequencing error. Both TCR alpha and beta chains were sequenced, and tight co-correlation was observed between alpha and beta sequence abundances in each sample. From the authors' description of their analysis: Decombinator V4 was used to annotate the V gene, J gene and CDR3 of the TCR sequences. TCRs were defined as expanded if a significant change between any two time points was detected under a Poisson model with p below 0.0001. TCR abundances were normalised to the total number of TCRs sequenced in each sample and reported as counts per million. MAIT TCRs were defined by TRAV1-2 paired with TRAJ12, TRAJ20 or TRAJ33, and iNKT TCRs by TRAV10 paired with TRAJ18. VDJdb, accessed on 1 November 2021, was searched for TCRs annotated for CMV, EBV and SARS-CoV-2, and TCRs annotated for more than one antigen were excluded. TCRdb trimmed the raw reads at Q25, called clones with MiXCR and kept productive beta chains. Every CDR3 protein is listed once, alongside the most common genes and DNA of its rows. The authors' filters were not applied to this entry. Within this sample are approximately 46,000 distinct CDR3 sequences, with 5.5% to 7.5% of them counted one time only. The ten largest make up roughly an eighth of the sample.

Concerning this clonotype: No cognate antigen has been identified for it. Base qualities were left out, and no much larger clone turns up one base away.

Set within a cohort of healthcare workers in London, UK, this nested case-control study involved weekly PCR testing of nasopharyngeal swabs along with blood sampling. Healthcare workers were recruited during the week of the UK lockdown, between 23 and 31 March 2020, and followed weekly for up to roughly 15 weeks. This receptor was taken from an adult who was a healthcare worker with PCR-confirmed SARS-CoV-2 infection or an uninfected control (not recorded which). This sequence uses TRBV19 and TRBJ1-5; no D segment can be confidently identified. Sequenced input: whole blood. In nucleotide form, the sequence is TGTGCCAGTAGTGCGGATGGTCAGCAGCCCCAGCATTTT. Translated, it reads CASSADGQQPQHF.